One sample yielded the 9 T cell receptor beta chains listed below, sequenced in a study of Ad26.COV2.S vaccination and SARS-CoV-2 variants. The assay was immunoSEQ multiplex PCR, and TCRdb's table has in-frame clones only and misses some. This table holds 500,000 or so clones, about 88% found once. Specified treatment: around 19 received Ad26.COV2.S at low or high dose, single or two shots; a few received placebo; per-sample allocation not given. Specimen acquisition occurred on day 63 following the initial vaccine or placebo injection. The sequenced sample was peripheral blood, obtained in a trial of Ad26.COV2.S vaccine versus placebo. These receptors came from a person between 18 and 65 years old who received the Ad26.COV2.S COVID-19 vaccine or a placebo.

This CDR3 is CASSHRRGYNEQFF. The CDR3 DNA reads as TGTGCCAGCAGCCACCGACGAGGGTACAATGAGCAGTTCTTC. This chain joins TRBV7-2 and TRBJ2-1, with a weak D call TRBD2 (5 bases). Germline CDR1 reads SGHTA; CDR2 reads FQGNSA. CDR3 length: 14 residues. V was trimmed by 5 bases and J by 4 bases, leaving 12 bases between them.

The V and J genes are TRBV6-4 and TRBJ2-5; 9 bases are a match to TRBD2. In germline, CDR1 is MRHNA, CDR2 SNTAGT. Unmatched junction bases numbered 6, after V lost 3 bases and J lost 4 bases. The CDR3 runs 15 residues. The CDR3 reads CASSEGSSGTETQYF. DNA of the CDR3: TGTGCCAGCAGTGAAGGGTCTAGCGGGACAGAGACCCAGTACTTC.

The gene calls are TRBV6-5 and TRBJ1-5; D possibly corresponds to TRBD1 (5 bases). V was shortened by 4 bases and J by 5 bases, with 15 bases between the two germline ends. CDR3 length: 15 amino acids. The V gene's germline CDR1 is MNHEY and CDR2 SVGAGI. The CDR3 DNA sequence: TGTGCCAGCAGTTCCACCGTTCAGGGCCATCAGCCCCAGCATTTT. Protein sequence: CASSSTVQGHQPQHF.

V is TRBV5-4 and J is TRBJ2-1, with 14 bases identical to TRBD2. The V segment lost 4 bases and the J segment 7 bases; nucleotides outside the gene matches: 4. CDR3 size: 15 residues. The germline V gene encodes CDR1 SGHNT and CDR2 YYREEE (reference sequence). The CDR3 nucleotides read TGTGCCAGCAGCGGACTAGCGGGAGGCCCAAATGAGCAGTTCTTC. Translated, it gives CASSGLAGGPNEQFF.

The CDR3 loop reads CASSVDGITSYNEQFF. The CDR3 coding sequence is TGTGCCAGCAGCGTGGACGGCATCACCTCCTACAATGAGCAGTTCTTC. This chain links TRBV9 with TRBJ2-1, with D unclear. V lost 2 bases and J lost 0, with 12 bases in between. This CDR3 contains 16 residues. Per germline, CDR1 SGDLS and CDR2 YYNGEE. The entire variable domain, with the rest obtained from reference TRBV9 and TRBJ2-1, is as follows: DSGVTQTPKHLITATGQRVTLRCSPRSGDLSVYWYQQSLDQGLQFLIQYYNGEERAKGNILERFSAQQFPDLHSELNLSSLELGDSALYFCASSVDGITSYNEQFFGPGTRLTVL.

The genes are TRBV18 and TRBJ2-7; a possible D gene is TRBD2 (5 bases). The germline V gene has CDR1 KGHSH and CDR2 LQKENI. The CDR3 has 14 residues. V shed 3 bases and J shed 1 base, with 10 bases lying between them. The CDR3 loop reads CASSPARESYEQYF. The DNA of the CDR3 is TGTGCCAGCTCACCTGCGAGGGAATCCTACGAGCAGTACTTC.

The V call is TRBV7-8, the J call TRBJ2-2; no reliable D call. Germline values: CDR1 SGHVS, CDR2 FQNEAQ. Trimming left V 5 bases short and J 5 bases short, with 6 bases between. This CDR3 is 12 amino acids long. CDR3 region: CASSPVTGELFF. In nucleotides, the CDR3 is TGTGCCAGCAGCCCGGTTACCGGGGAGCTGTTTTTT.

The chain is built from TRBV7-8 and TRBJ2-5, with 7 positions matching TRBD1. Germline values: CDR1 SGHVS, CDR2 FQNEAQ. The length of the CDR3 is 15 residues. V lost 5 bases, J lost 10 bases, and 16 bases stayed unmatched. The CDR3 DNA is TGTGCCAGCAGCAACCCGCAAAGACAGGGCCGTGACCAGTACTTC. Translation: CASSNPQRQGRDQYF.

The chain combines TRBV30 with TRBJ2-1, with 13 bases that match TRBD2. Germline V gene lookup returns CDR1 GTSNPN and CDR2 SVGIG (reference sequence). V lost 5 bases and J lost 9; bases outside the gene matches: 10. This CDR3 comprises 15 residues. CDR3 DNA: TGTGCCTGGGGACGTGGACTAGCGGGAGTGGGTGAGCAGTTCTTC. It yields the protein CAWGRGLAGVGEQFF.